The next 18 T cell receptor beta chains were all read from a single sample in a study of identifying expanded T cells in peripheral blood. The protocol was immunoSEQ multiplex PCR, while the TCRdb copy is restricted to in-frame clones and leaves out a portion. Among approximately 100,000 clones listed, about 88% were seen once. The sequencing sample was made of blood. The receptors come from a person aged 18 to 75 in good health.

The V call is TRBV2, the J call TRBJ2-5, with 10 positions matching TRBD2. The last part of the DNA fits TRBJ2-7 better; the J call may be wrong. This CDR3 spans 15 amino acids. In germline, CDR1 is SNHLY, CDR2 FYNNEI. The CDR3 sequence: CASSEAASGGYEQYF. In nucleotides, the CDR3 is TGTGCCAGCAGTGAAGCAGCTAGCGGGGGCTACGAGCAGTACTTC.

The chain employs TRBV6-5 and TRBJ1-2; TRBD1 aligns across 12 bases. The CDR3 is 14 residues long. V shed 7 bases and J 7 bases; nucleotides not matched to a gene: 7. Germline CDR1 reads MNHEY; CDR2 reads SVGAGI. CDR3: CASNSGQGAFGYTF. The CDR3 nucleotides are TGTGCCAGCAACTCGGGACAGGGGGCTTTTGGCTACACCTTC.

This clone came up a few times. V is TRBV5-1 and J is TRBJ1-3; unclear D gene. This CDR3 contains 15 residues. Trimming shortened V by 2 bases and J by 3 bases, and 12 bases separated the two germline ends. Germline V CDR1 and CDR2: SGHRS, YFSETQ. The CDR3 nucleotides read TGCGCCAGCAGCTTACGATCTAGGTTTGGAAACACCATATATTTT. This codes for CASSLRSRFGNTIYF.

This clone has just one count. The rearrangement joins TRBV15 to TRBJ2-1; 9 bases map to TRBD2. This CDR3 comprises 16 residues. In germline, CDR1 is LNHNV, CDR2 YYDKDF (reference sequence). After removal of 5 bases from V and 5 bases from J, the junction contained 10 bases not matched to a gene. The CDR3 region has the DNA TGTGCCACCAGCGGAAGAGCGGGGGGCCTAAACAATGAGCAGTTCTTC. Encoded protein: CATSGRAGGLNNEQFF.

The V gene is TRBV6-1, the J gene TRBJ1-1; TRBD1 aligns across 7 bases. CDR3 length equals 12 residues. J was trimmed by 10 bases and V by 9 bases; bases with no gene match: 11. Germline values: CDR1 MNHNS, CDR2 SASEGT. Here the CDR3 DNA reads TGTGCCAGTGCGAACACAGGGGTTGTAGCTTTCTTT. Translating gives CASANTGVVAFF.

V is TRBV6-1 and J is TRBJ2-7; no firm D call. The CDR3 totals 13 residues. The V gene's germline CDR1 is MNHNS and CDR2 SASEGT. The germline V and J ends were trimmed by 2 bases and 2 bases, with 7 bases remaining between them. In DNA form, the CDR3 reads TGTGCCAGCAGTGAACCTGGTACCTACGAGCAGTACTTC. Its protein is CASSEPGTYEQYF.

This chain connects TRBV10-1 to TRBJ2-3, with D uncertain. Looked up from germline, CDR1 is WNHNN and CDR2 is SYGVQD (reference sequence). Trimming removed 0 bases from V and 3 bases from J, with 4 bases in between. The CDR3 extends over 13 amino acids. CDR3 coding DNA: TGCGCCAGCAGTGAGTCGCGAACAGATACGCAGTATTTT. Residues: CASSESRTDTQYF.

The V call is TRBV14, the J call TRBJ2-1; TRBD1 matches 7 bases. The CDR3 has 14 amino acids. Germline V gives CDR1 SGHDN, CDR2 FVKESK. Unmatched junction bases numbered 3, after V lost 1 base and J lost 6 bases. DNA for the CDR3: TGTGCCAGCAGCCAAGGGGGACAGATCAATGAGCAGTTCTTC. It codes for CASSQGGQINEQFF.

The CDR3 region is CASSPGTGVSEQYF. DNA for the CDR3: TGTGCCAGCAGCCCGGGGACAGGGGTCTCCGAGCAGTACTTC. V usage is TRBV28 and J usage is TRBJ2-7; 10 nucleotides line up with TRBD1. V lost 6 bases, J lost 6 bases, and 8 bases stayed unmatched. The CDR3 length is 14 residues. The V gene's germline CDR1 is MDHEN and CDR2 SYDVKM.

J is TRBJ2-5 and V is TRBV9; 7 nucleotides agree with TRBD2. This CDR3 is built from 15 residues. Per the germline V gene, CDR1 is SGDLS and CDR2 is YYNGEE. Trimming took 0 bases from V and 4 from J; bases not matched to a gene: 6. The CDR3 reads CASSVGAGDRETQYF. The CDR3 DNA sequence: TGTGCCAGCAGCGTAGGGGCGGGAGATCGAGAGACCCAGTACTTC.

DNA for the CDR3: TGTGCCAGCAGTTTACCGCAGGGAAGGCAGCCCCAGCATTTT. The encoded protein is CASSLPQGRQPQHF. The chain carries TRBV28 and TRBJ1-5; TRBD1 is a possible D gene (5 bases). The V gene's germline CDR1 is MDHEN and CDR2 SYDVKM. The length of the CDR3 is 14 residues. With 2 bases removed from V and 7 bases from J, the gap between germline ends came to 12 bases.

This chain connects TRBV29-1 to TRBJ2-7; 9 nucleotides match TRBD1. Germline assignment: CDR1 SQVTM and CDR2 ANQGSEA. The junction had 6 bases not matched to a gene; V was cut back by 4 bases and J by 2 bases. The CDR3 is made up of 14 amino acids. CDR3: CSVVHGTGTYEQYF. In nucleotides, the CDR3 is TGCAGCGTTGTTCACGGGACAGGGACCTACGAGCAGTACTTC.

The CDR3 nucleotides read TGTGCCAGCAGCGAAATGGACCAAGAGACCCAGTACTTC. Its translation is CASSEMDQETQYF. The V call is TRBV6-1, the J call TRBJ2-5; no definite D call. Looked up from germline, CDR1 is MNHNS and CDR2 is SASEGT. With 6 bases removed from V and 0 bases from J, the gap between germline ends came to 8 bases. CDR3 length: 13 amino acids.

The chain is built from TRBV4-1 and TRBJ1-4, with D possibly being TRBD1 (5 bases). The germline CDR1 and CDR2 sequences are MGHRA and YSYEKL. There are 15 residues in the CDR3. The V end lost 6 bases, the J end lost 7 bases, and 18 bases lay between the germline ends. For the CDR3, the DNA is TGCGCCAGCAGGCCCACGGGACCCGACGGTGAAAAACTGTTTTTT. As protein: CASRPTGPDGEKLFF.

The CDR3 DNA reads as TGTGCTAGTGGTTTGACGTACATGGGGCCTGGCTACACCTTC. Its protein is CASGLTYMGPGYTF. V gene TRBV12-5 combines with J gene TRBJ1-2; D may be TRBD1 (5 bases). This CDR3 contains 14 residues. V was shortened by 2 bases and J by 7 bases, with 14 bases between the two germline ends. The germline CDR1 and CDR2 sequences are LGHNT and FRNRAP.

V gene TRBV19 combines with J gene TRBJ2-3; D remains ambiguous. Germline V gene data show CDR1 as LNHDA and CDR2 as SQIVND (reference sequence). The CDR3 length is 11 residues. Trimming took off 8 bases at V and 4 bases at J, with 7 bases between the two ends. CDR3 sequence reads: CASGWADTQYF. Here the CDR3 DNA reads TGTGCCAGTGGATGGGCAGATACGCAGTATTTT.

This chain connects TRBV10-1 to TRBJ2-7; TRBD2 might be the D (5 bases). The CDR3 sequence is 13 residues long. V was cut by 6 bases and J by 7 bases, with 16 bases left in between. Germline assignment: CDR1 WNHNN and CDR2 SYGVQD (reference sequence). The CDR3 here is CASSDGLYTEQYF. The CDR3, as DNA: TGCGCCAGCAGCGACGGACTGTATACGGAGCAGTACTTC.

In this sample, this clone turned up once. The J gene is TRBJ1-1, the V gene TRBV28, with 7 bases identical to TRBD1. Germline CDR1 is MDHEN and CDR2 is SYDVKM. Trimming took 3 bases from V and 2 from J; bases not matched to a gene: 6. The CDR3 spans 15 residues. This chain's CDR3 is CASSFQGGSNTEAFF. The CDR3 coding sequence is TGTGCCAGCAGTTTTCAAGGGGGCTCCAACACTGAAGCTTTCTTT.